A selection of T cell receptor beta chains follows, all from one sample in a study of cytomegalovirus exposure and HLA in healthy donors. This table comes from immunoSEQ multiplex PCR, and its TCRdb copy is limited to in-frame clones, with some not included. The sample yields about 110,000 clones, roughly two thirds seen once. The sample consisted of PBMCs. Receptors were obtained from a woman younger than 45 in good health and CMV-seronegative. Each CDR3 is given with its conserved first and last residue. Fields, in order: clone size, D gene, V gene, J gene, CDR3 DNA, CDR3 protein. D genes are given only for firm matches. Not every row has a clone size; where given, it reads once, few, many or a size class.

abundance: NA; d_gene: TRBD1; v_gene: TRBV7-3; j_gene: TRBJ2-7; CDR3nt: TGTGCCAGCAGCTTAGGGGGACAGGGTAGCGAGCAGTACTTC; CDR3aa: CASSLGGQGSEQYF
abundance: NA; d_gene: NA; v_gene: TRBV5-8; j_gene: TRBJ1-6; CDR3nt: TGTGCCAGCAGCTTAACCGGCAGGGGTTCTTCACCCCTCCACTTT; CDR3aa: CASSLTGRGSSPLHF
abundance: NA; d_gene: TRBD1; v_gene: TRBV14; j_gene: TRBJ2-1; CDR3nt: TGTGCCAGCAGCCAAGATCTTCGCAGGGGGTACGATGAGCAGTTCTTC; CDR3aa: CASSQDLRRGYDEQFF
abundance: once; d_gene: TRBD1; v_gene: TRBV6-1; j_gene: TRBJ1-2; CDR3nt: TGTGCCAGCACCCTTACGGGACAGAGGTTGAAGGGCTACACCTTC; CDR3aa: CASTLTGQRLKGYTF
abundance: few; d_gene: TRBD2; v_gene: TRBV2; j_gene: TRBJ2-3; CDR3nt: TGTGCCAGCAGTGGACTAGCAGCGCAGTATTTT; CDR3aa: CASSGLAAQYF
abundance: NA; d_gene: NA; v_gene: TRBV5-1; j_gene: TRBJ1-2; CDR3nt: TGCGCCAGCAGCCGAGAAAGCTATGGCTACACCTTC; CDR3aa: CASSRESYGYTF
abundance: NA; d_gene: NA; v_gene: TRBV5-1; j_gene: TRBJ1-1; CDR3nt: TGCGCCAGCAGCTTAAAAGCCATGAACACTGAAGCTTTCTTT; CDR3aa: CASSLKAMNTEAFF
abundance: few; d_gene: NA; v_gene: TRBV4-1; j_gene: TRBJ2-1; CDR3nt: TGCGCCAGCAGCCAAGTCGCTCAATTCGGGCGGGGGCAGTTCTTC; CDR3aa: CASSQVAQFGRGQFF
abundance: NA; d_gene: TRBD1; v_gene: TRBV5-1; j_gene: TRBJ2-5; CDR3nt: TGCGCCAGCAGCTTGGTGCTCGTTAGACAGGGAACGGAGACCCAGTACTTC; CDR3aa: CASSLVLVRQGTETQYF
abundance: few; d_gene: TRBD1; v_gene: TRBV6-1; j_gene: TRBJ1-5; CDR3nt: TGTGCCAGCAATCCGGGACAGGGAAGCAATCAGCCCCAGCATTTT; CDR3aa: CASNPGQGSNQPQHF
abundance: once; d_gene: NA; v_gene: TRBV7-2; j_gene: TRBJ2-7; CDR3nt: TGTGCCAGCAGCCAACTCACCCCCCCCTACGAGCAGTACTTC; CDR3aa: CASSQLTPPYEQYF
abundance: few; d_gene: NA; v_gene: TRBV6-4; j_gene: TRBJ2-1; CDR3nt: TGTGCCACCAGTCCACTACTAGGGGGTGAGCAGTTCTTC; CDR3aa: CATSPLLGGEQFF
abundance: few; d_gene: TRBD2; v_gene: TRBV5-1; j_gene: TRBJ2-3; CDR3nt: TGCGCCAGCAGCTTGGTTCCTAGCGGAGATACGCAGTATTTT; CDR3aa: CASSLVPSGDTQYF
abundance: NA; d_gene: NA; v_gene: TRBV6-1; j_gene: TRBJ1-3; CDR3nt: TGTGCCAGCAGTGGAGGACTATCTGGAAACACCATATATTTT; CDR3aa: CASSGGLSGNTIYF
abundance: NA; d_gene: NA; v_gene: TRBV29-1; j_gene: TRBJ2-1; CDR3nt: TGCAGCGTTGAAGATCGGGGTAGCAGGAGGTCATATGGGGAGCAGTTCTTC; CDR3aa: CSVEDRGSRRSYGEQFF
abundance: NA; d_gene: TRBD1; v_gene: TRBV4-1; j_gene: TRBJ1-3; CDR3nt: TGCGCCAGCAGCCCGGGACAGGGGGGAAACACCATATATTTT; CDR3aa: CASSPGQGGNTIYF
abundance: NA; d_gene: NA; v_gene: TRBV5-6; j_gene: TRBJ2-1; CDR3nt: TGTGCCAGCAGCAGGGACATATACAATGAGCAGTTCTTC; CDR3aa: CASSRDIYNEQFF
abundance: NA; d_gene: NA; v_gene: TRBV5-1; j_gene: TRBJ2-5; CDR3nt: TGCGCCAGCAGCTTGACCGGGACACCACGAGGAGAGACCCAGTACTTC; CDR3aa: CASSLTGTPRGETQYF
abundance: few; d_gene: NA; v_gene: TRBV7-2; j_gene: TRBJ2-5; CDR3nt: TGTGCCAGCATCCGCAGGGCTAGCGCGGAAGAGACCCAGTACTTC; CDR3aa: CASIRRASAEETQYF
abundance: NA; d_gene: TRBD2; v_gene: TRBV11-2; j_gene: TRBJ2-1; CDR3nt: TGTGCCAGCAGCCGTACGGCGGGAGTGAACAATGAGCAGTTCTTC; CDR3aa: CASSRTAGVNNEQFF
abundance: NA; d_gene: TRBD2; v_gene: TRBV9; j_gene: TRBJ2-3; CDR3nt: TGTGCCAGCAGCTCCCGTAGTACTAGCGGGAGAGATACGCAGTATTTT; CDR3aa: CASSSRSTSGRDTQYF
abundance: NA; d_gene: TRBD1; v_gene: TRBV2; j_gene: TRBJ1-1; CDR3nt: TGTGCCAGCAGTGCCGATCGACAGGGAAACACTGAAGCTTTCTTT; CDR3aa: CASSADRQGNTEAFF
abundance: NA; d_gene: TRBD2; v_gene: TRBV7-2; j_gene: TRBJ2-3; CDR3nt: TGTGCCAGCAGCTTTGGACTAGCGGGAGGCACAGATACGCAGTATTTT; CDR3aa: CASSFGLAGGTDTQYF
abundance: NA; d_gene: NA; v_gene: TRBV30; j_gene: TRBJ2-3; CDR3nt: TGTGCCTGGAGTCCCAGACAGACTAGCACAGATACGCAGTATTTT; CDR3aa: CAWSPRQTSTDTQYF
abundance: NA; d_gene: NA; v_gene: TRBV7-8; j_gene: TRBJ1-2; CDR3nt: TGTGCCAGCAGCTTAGAGGGGGAAAGCTACACCTTC; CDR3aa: CASSLEGESYTF
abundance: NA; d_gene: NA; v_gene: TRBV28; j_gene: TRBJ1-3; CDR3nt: TGTGCCAGCAGTCCTCACAGATCTGGAAACACCATATATTTT; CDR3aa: CASSPHRSGNTIYF
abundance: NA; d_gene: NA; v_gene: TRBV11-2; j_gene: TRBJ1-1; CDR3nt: TGTGCCAGCACCCTTAGGATGGAGACTGAAGCTTTCTTT; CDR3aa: CASTLRMETEAFF
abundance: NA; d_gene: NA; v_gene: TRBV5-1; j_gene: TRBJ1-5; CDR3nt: TGCGCCAGCAGCGCTATGGACAGCCGAGGGCGTCAGCCCCAGCATTTT; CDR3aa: CASSAMDSRGRQPQHF
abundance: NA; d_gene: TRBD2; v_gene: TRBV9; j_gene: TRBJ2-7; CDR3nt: TGTGCCAGCAGCGTAATAGCGGGATCCTACGAGCAGTACTTC; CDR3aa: CASSVIAGSYEQYF
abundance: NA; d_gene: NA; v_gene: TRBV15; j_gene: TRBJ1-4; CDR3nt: TGTGCCACCAGCAGGAGATACAATGAAAAACTGTTTTTT; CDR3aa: CATSRRYNEKLFF
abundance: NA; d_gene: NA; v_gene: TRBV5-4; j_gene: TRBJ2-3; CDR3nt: TGTGCCAGCAGCTTTAGGGGGAGGGCTGGCACAGATACGCAGTATTTT; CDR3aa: CASSFRGRAGTDTQYF
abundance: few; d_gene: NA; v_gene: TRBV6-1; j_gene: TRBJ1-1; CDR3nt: TGTGCCAGCATCGTCGGGGGGACTGAAGCTTTCTTT; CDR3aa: CASIVGGTEAFF
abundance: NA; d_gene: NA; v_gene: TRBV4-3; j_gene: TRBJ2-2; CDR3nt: TGCGCCAGCAGCCAAAGGAGACCCGGGGAGCTGTTTTTT; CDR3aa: CASSQRRPGELFF
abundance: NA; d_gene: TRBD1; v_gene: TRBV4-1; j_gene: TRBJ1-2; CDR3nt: TGCGCCAGCAGCCAAAATCCGGGACAGGGTCATTATGGCTACACCTTC; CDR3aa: CASSQNPGQGHYGYTF
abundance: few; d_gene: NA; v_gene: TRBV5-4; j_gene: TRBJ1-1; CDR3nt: TGTGCCAGCAGCTTGGCCAGTATGAACACTGAAGCTTTCTTT; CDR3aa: CASSLASMNTEAFF
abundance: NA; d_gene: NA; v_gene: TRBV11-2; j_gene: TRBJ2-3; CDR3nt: TGTGCCAGCAGCACGACAACACGCTATACGCAGTATTTT; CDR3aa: CASSTTTRYTQYF
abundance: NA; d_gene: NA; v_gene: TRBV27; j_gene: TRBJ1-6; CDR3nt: TGTGCCAGCAGTTTTACAGGCTATAATTCACCCCTCCACTTT; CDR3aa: CASSFTGYNSPLHF
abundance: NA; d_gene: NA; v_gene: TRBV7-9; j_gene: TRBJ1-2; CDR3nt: TGTGCCAGTCAAACAGTAGGCTATGGCTACACCTTC; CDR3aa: CASQTVGYGYTF
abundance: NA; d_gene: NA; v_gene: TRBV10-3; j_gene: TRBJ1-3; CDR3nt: TGTGCCATCAGCTCCCCCTCGCAGGGAAGAGGAAACACCATATATTTT; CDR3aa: CAISSPSQGRGNTIYF
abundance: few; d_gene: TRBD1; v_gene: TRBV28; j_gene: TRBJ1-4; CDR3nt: TGTGCCAGCAGTTTATACCCGGGACAGGTTAATGAAAAACTGTTTTTT; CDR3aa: CASSLYPGQVNEKLFF
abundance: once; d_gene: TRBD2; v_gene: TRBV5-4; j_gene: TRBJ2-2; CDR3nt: TGTGCCAGCAGCCGGGGACTAGCGGGAGGGCCATGGGAGCTGTTTTTT; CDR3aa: CASSRGLAGGPWELFF
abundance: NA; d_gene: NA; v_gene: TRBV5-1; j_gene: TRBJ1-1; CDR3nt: TGCGCCAGCAGCTTCGACACCGTCTCTGAAGCTTTCTTT; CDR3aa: CASSFDTVSEAFF
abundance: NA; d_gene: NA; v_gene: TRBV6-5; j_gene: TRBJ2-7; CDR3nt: TGTGCCAGCAGTTATTCAGGCGGACTTTCATACGAGCAGTACTTC; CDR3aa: CASSYSGGLSYEQYF
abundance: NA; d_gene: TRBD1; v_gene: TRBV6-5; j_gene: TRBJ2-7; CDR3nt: TGTGCCAGCAGCCGATATGACAGGGACTCCTACGAGCAGTACTTC; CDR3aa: CASSRYDRDSYEQYF
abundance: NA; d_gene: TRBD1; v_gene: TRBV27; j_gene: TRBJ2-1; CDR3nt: TGTGCCAGCAGCGGAGGGACAGGTCCCTACAATGAGCAGTTCTTC; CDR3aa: CASSGGTGPYNEQFF
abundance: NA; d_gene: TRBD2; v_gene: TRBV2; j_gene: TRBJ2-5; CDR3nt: TGTGCCACAGGACAGGGAAGGACTAGCGGACAAGAGACCCAGTACTTC; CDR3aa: CATGQGRTSGQETQYF
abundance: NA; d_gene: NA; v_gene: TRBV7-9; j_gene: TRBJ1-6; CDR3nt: TGTGCCAGCAGCCTACGGACAGAAAATTCACCCCTCCACTTT; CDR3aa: CASSLRTENSPLHF
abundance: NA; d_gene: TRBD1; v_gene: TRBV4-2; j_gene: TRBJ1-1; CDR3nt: TGTGCCAGCAGCCCTCTGACAGGGGGCTACGGAATGAACACTGAAGCTTTCTTT; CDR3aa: CASSPLTGGYGMNTEAFF
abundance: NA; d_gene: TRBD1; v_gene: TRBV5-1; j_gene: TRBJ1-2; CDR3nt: TGCGCCAGCAGCCCCGGACAGGGGGATTACTATGACTACACCTTC; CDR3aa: CASSPGQGDYYDYTF
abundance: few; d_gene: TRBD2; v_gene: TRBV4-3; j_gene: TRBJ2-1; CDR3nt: TGCGCCAGCAGCCAAGACCCTACTAGCGGGAGGTACAATGAGCAGTTCTTC; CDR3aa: CASSQDPTSGRYNEQFF
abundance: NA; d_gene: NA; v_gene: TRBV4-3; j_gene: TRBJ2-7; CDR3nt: TGCGCCAGCAGCCAAGATCTGGGGCCCTACGAGCAATACTTC; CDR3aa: CASSQDLGPYEQYF
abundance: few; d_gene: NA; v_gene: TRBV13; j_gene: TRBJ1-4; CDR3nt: TGTGCCAGCAGCTTACAGGGAGGAAAACTGTTTTTT; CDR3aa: CASSLQGGKLFF
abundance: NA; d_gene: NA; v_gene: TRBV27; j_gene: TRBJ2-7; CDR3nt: TGTGCCAGCAGTCGTTCAGGGGCCGGCTACGAGCAGTACTTC; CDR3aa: CASSRSGAGYEQYF
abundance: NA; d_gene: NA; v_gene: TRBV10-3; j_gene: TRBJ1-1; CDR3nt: TGTGCCACCGCCCTACAGGGGAACACTGAAGCTTTCTTT; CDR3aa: CATALQGNTEAFF
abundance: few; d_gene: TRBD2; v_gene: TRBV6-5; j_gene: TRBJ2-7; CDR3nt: TGTGCCAGCCCTATCCCGCGGGAGAAATCCTACGAGCAGTACTTC; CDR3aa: CASPIPREKSYEQYF